This T cell receptor beta chain comes out of a study of blood T cell repertoires in COVID-19. In the authors' methods: By means of reference gene primer amplification, nucleated cell counts were estimated. Some clones are missing from TCRdb's copy, which holds only in-frame ones; the method was immunoSEQ multiplex PCR. That table is the source of V, J and clone size, and D and trimming were worked out from the DNA. This sample yields 200,000 to 300,000 clones, of which about 91% are seen a single time; under 2.5% belongs to the top ten. Per the germline V gene, CDR1 is MNHEY and CDR2 is SMNVEV (reference sequence). The V segment lost 3 bases and the J segment 7 bases; nucleotides outside the gene matches: 8. This CDR3 has 15 residues. Cohort allocation depended upon clinical history that participants reported.

The chain is built from TRBV27 and TRBJ2-2; 7 nucleotides agree with TRBD1. Sequencing was done on a sample of PBMCs or T cells enriched from blood (not recorded which). This TCR derives from a woman aged 40 to 50 with acute COVID-19. CDR3 residues: CASSFEGTADGELFF. CDR3 nucleotide sequence: TGTGCCAGCAGTTTTGAAGGGACAGCGGACGGGGAGCTGTTTTTT.